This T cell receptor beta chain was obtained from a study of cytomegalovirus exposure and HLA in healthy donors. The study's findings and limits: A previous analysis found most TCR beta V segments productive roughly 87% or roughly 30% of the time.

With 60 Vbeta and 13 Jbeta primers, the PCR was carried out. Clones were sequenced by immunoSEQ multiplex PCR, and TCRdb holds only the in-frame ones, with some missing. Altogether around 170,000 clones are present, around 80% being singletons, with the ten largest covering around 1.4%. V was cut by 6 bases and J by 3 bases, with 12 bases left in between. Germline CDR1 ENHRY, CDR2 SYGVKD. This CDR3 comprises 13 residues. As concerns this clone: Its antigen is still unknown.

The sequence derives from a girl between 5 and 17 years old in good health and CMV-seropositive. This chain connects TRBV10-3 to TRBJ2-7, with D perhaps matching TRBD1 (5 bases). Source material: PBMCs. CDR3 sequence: CAIRPDRSYEQYF. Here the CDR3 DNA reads TGTGCCATCAGACCAGACAGAAGCTACGAGCAGTACTTC.